This T cell receptor beta chain came from a study of cytomegalovirus exposure and HLA in healthy donors. PCR primers comprised 60 Vbeta and 13 Jbeta primers. Clones were sequenced by immunoSEQ multiplex PCR, and TCRdb holds only the in-frame ones, with some missing. The sample lists nearly 200,000 clones, about 79% occurring once. This clone was counted only a few times. The source is a boy aged 2 to 10 in good health and CMV-seronegative. Sequenced sample: PBMCs.

Written as DNA, the CDR3 is TGTGCCACCAGCTCTGACAGAAACTATGGCTACACCTTC. This sequence encodes CATSSDRNYGYTF. This sequence joins TRBV15 and TRBJ1-2, with D possibly being TRBD1 (5 bases). CDR3 length: 13 amino acids. Trimming removed 5 bases from V and 2 bases from J, with 9 bases in between. Germline values: CDR1 LNHNV, CDR2 YYDKDF (reference sequence).